The rows below give T cell receptor beta chains drawn from one sample of a study of T cells in Graves' hyperthyroidism and ophthalmopathy. Each CDR3 protein is one row after TCRdb ran MiXCR on the multiplex PCR reads. The sample consists of fewer than 900,000 distinct CDR3 sequences, about a sixth of them appearing once. Sequencing used blood. All receptors derive from a man aged 18 to 30 with Graves' hyperthyroidism. CDR3s include the opening cysteine and the closing phenylalanine or tryptophan. D genes are given only for firm matches. Where a row states a size, it is once, few, many or the class of an expanded clone; other rows omit it.

>many|15|TRBV4-1|TRBJ2-7|NA
TGCGCCAGCAGCCAAGTACGGGCGCTAGCCTACGAGCAGTACTTC
CASSQVRALAYEQYF
>NA|11|TRBV11-3|TRBJ2-1|NA
TGTGCCAGCCAGCATGAAGGACACGAGTTCTTC
CASQHEGHEFF
>many|13|TRBV3-1|TRBJ1-2|NA
TGTGCCAGCAGCCAAGATCTGGAGTATGGCTACACCTTC
CASSQDLEYGYTF
>few|11|TRBV30|TRBJ1-2|NA
TGTGCCTTGGGCAGTAACTATGGCTACACCTTC
CALGSNYGYTF
>NA|16|TRBV3-1|TRBJ2-2|NA
TGTGCCAGCGGAGGGGTGGCGGAGGGGCCCACCGGGGAGCTGTTTTTT
CASGGVAEGPTGELFF
>many|14|TRBV29-1|TRBJ2-7|NA
TGCAGCGTTGGCGGCACGGATTCGATCTACGAGCAGTACTTC
CSVGGTDSIYEQYF
>NA|16|TRBV28|TRBJ1-4|TRBD1
TGTGCCAGCAGGGCGCCGGGACAGGGGATGGGTGAAAAACTGTTTTTT
CASRAPGQGMGEKLFF
>few|11|TRBV7-9|TRBJ2-3|NA
TGTGCCAGCTATCGACCGGGGACGCAGTATTTT
CASYRPGTQYF
>NA|14|TRBV7-9|TRBJ2-7|TRBD1
TGTGCCAGCAGCTACGGACAGGGTTGGTACGAGCAGTACTTC
CASSYGQGWYEQYF
>many|13|TRBV12-3/TRBV12-4|TRBJ1-4|NA
TGTGCCAGCCGGACGGCAACTAATGAAAAACTGTTTTTT
CASRTATNEKLFF
>NA|11|TRBV9|TRBJ2-5|NA
TGTGCCAGCAGCGCGGGACTTACCCAGTACTTC
CASSAGLTQYF
>NA|15|TRBV19|TRBJ2-5|NA
TGTGCCAGTAGTATAGATCTAGGGATCCAAGAGACCCAGTACTTC
CASSIDLGIQETQYF
>many|13|TRBV6-1|TRBJ1-1|NA
TGTGCCACGACGGGGCTAATGAACACTGAAGCTTTCTTT
CATTGLMNTEAFF
>NA|16|TRBV7-9|TRBJ1-5|NA
TGTGCCAGCAGCTTAGCGTTTACAAAGGGAAATCAGCCCCAGCATTTT
CASSLAFTKGNQPQHF
>many|15|TRBV7-2|TRBJ2-5|TRBD1
TGTGCCAGCAGCGTGGGGACAGGGGGCAGGGAGACCCAGTACTTC
CASSVGTGGRETQYF
>NA|15|TRBV13|TRBJ2-3|NA
TGTGCCAGCAGCTTAATGGGCAGGGTGACAGATACGCAGTATTTT
CASSLMGRVTDTQYF
>few|15|TRBV7-9|TRBJ1-4|TRBD1
TGTGCCAGCAGCTCTCCGGGACAGCCAAATGAAAAACTGTTTTTT
CASSSPGQPNEKLFF
>NA|15|TRBV11-2|TRBJ1-4|NA
TGTGCCAGCAGCACGCGGGACGAAAAAAATGAAAAACTGTTTTTT
CASSTRDEKNEKLFF
>NA|16|TRBV5-6|TRBJ2-7|TRBD2
TGTGCCAGCAGGCGGGGGGGAACGGGAGGGCCCCACGAGCAGTACTTC
CASRRGGTGGPHEQYF
>many|18|TRBV20-1|TRBJ2-1|TRBD2
TGCAGTGCTAGACGTATACGGACTAGCGGGATGACCTACAATGAGCAGTTCTTC
CSARRIRTSGMTYNEQFF
>NA|20|TRBV20-1|TRBJ2-5|TRBD2
TGCAGTGCTAGAGAACCGGGACTAGCGGGAGGAGGGGACAACCAAGAGACCCAGTACTTC
CSAREPGLAGGGDNQETQYF
>few|12|TRBV24-1|TRBJ1-1|NA
TGTGCCACCAGTGAGCGGACCGGGGAAGCTTTCTTT
CATSERTGEAFF
>few|17|TRBV25-1|TRBJ2-7|TRBD2
TGTGCCAGCAGTGACCCGGGACTAGCGGGAGGGACCCACGAGCAGTACTTC
CASSDPGLAGGTHEQYF
>NA|14|TRBV29-1|TRBJ1-1|NA
TGCAGCGTTGAATGGGGGGGGCGCGGAACTGAAGCTTTCTTT
CSVEWGGRGTEAFF
>few|16|TRBV20-1|TRBJ1-3|NA
TGCAGTGCTAGAGATCATGGCTCAGGGAGTGGAAACACCATATATTTT
CSARDHGSGSGNTIYF
>NA|16|TRBV11-2|TRBJ2-2|NA
TGTGCCAGCAGCTCTCTCCAAATAATGAACACCGGGGAGCTGTTTTTT
CASSSLQIMNTGELFF
>NA|18|TRBV14|TRBJ2-7|NA
TGTGCCAGCAGCCAAGAGCAGGCTATAGGGCAGGGTAACGACGAGCAGTACTTC
CASSQEQAIGQGNDEQYF
>NA|15|TRBV2|TRBJ2-6|NA
TGTGCCAGCACCATTGGGGTATCTGGGGCCAACGTCCTGACTTTC
CASTIGVSGANVLTF
>few|10|TRBV6-1|TRBJ2-3|NA
TGTGCCAGCAGGCCCGAGGCGCAGTATTTT
CASRPEAQYF
>NA|18|TRBV4-1|TRBJ2-2|NA
TGCGCCAGCAGCCAAGGGGTAGGGGGGGGTCCTCGAAGTTGGGAGCTGTTTTTT
CASSQGVGGGPRSWELFF
>NA|16|TRBV12-3/TRBV12-4|TRBJ2-1|TRBD2
TGTGCCAGCAGTCATTCGGGACTAGGAGCCTACAATGAGCAGTTCTTC
CASSHSGLGAYNEQFF
>many|15|TRBV7-9|TRBJ2-1|TRBD2
TGTGCCAGCATCCCTCCGGGGACTAGCGGCAATGAGCAGTTCTTC
CASIPPGTSGNEQFF
>NA|15|TRBV9|TRBJ2-1|TRBD1
TGTGCCAGCAGCGCTCAGGGGGCAGCCTACAATGAGCAGTTCTTC
CASSAQGAAYNEQFF
>NA|15|TRBV28|TRBJ2-2|NA
TGTGCCAGCGCGGGAAGGGGAATCCGGGCCGGGGAGCTGTTTTTT
CASAGRGIRAGELFF
>many|11|TRBV28|TRBJ2-1|TRBD2
TGTGCCACCCAGTCCAAGCGGGGGCAGTTCTTC
CATQSKRGQFF
>few|16|TRBV7-9|TRBJ2-3|TRBD2
TGTGCCAGCAGCTTATCCGGGGGGGATGGCACAGATACGCAGTATTTT
CASSLSGGDGTDTQYF
>NA|13|TRBV6-1|TRBJ2-7|NA
TGTGCCAGCAGTGGCCCCGGGGCCTACGAGCAGTACTTC
CASSGPGAYEQYF
>few|12|TRBV19|TRBJ2-1|NA
TGTGCCAGTAGATCGGGGGTTCAGCAGCAGTTCTTC
CASRSGVQQQFF
>few|18|TRBV10-3|TRBJ2-7|TRBD2
TGTGCCATCAGTGAGTCTCTACTAGCGGGAGTATTCGGCTACGAGCAGTACTTC
CAISESLLAGVFGYEQYF
>NA|13|TRBV4-2|TRBJ1-6|NA
TGTGCCAGCAGCCAAGCATATAATTCACCCCTCCACTTT
CASSQAYNSPLHF
>many|18|TRBV28|TRBJ1-1|TRBD1
TGTGCCAGCAGTTTATTTGACGGGAGACAGGGCCTGAACACTGAAGCTTTCTTT
CASSLFDGRQGLNTEAFF
>NA|16|TRBV2|TRBJ1-2|TRBD1
TGTGCCACCCAGCCGGGACAGGGGCAAAACGACTATGGCTACACCTTC
CATQPGQGQNDYGYTF
>many|14|TRBV28|TRBJ2-1|NA
TGTGCCAGCAGTGGCCGAAAAGGGACCGCCAAGCAGTTCTTC
CASSGRKGTAKQFF
>few|13|TRBV6-1|TRBJ1-1|NA
TGTGCCAGCTGCCAAGGGGGGATCACTGAAGCTTTCTTT
CASCQGGITEAFF
>once|15|TRBV7-9|TRBJ1-5|NA
TGTGCCAGCAGCTTAGATCTGGGGAGCAATCAGCCCCAGCATTTT
CASSLDLGSNQPQHF
>few|16|TRBV12-3/TRBV12-4|TRBJ2-2|TRBD2
TGTGCCAGCAGTCCTGCGACTAGCGGCAGCACCGGGGAGCTGTTTTTT
CASSPATSGSTGELFF